A selection of T cell receptor beta chains follows, all from one sample in a study of T cell responses to AZD1222 COVID-19 vaccine. Libraries were prepared by immunoSEQ multiplex PCR; TCRdb keeps only in-frame clonotypes and omits some of them. The sample lists fewer than 200,000 clones, approximately 90% occurring once. The starting material was peripheral blood, obtained on day 0 of AZD1222 vaccination. All receptors derive from an adult in good health. CDR3s include the opening cysteine and the closing phenylalanine or tryptophan. The order of the fields is J gene, V gene, D gene, clone size, CDR3 DNA, CDR3 protein. The D gene is left open where the match is weak. Clone sizes are given selectively: once, few, many, or a class where the clone is expanded.

TRBJ1-6 | TRBV3-1/TRBV3-2 | TRBD1 | once | TGTGCCGCACGTGGGACAGGGTTTAATTCACCCCTCCACTTT | CAARGTGFNSPLHF
TRBJ1-4 | TRBV3-1/TRBV3-2 | - | - | TGTGCCAGCAGCCAAGGTTCGGCAGGGCGTGAAAAACTGTTTTTT | CASSQGSAGREKLFF
TRBJ2-3 | TRBV27 | - | once | TGTGCCAGCAGTTTAAGCCTGTCTCGTACGCAGTATTTT | CASSLSLSRTQYF
TRBJ1-5 | TRBV30 | - | - | TGTGCCTGGAGTGACAGGGGCAATCAGCCCCAGCATTTT | CAWSDRGNQPQHF
TRBJ2-3 | TRBV18 | - | - | TGTGCCAGCTCACCGGGGGGAGGCTTCACAGATACGCAGTATTTT | CASSPGGGFTDTQYF
TRBJ1-4 | TRBV18 | - | once | TGTGCCAGCTCACTTTTCCGGGGTGATGAAAAACTGTTTTTT | CASSLFRGDEKLFF
TRBJ1-2 | TRBV5-1 | TRBD1 | - | TGCGCCAGCAGCTCTACAGCCGGACAGGCTAACTATGGCTACACCTTC | CASSSTAGQANYGYTF
TRBJ2-3 | TRBV27 | TRBD2 | - | TGTGCCAGCATGCGGCTAGCGGGGGGACTAAACACAGATACGCAGTATTTT | CASMRLAGGLNTDTQYF
TRBJ2-7 | TRBV7-2 | TRBD2 | - | TGTGCCAGCAGCTTAGTGGCCGGGACTAGCGGGGAAGAGCAGTACTTC | CASSLVAGTSGEEQYF
TRBJ2-7 | TRBV3-1/TRBV3-2 | TRBD2 | - | TGTGCCAGCAGCCACGGGGGACTAGCGGGGGATAATACACGGGTCTACGAGCAGTACTTC | CASSHGGLAGDNTRVYEQYF
TRBJ2-7 | TRBV7-9 | TRBD1 | - | TGTGCCAGCACCCTACGGACAGGGAGCTCCTACGAGCAGTACTTC | CASTLRTGSSYEQYF
TRBJ2-6 | TRBV19 | - | - | TGTGCCAGTAGTATGTTGGGGGCTGGGGCCAACGTCCTGACTTTC | CASSMLGAGANVLTF
TRBJ2-2 | TRBV7-9 | - | - | TGTGCCAGCAGCTTAGCCGGGACGAACACCGGGGAGCTGTTTTTT | CASSLAGTNTGELFF
TRBJ1-5 | TRBV6-5 | - | - | TGTGCCAGCCTGATGGCCCGAAATCAGCCCCAGCATTTT | CASLMARNQPQHF
TRBJ1-4 | TRBV10-3 | - | - | TGTGCCATCAGCCTATCCGATGAAAAACTGTTTTTT | CAISLSDEKLFF
TRBJ1-2 | TRBV19 | - | - | TGTGCCAGTAGTCCACAGACGGACTTCTATGGCTACACCTTC | CASSPQTDFYGYTF
TRBJ2-1 | TRBV4-3 | TRBD2 | - | TGCGCCAGCAGCCAAGATCTGGGCGGGAGGGACAATGAGCAGTTCTTC | CASSQDLGGRDNEQFF
TRBJ1-5 | TRBV20-1 | - | - | TGCAGTGCTAGTTCCATTAGCAATCAGCCCCAGCATTTT | CSASSISNQPQHF
TRBJ1-6 | TRBV5-1 | TRBD1 | - | TGCGCCAGCAGCCCTAACAGGGGGAGTTCACCCCTCCACTTT | CASSPNRGSSPLHF
TRBJ2-3 | TRBV9 | TRBD2 | - | TGTGCCAGCAACCCGGGGAGGGGTAGCACAGATACGCAGTATTTT | CASNPGRGSTDTQYF
TRBJ1-2 | TRBV5-8 | - | - | TGTGCCAGCAGCCCACTAGACCAGGGGCTGATACTATGGGGCTACACCTTC | CASSPLDQGLILWGYTF
TRBJ2-7 | TRBV3-1/TRBV3-2 | - | - | TGTGCCAGCAGCCAAGGGGTCATAGCAGGGTCGGGCGAGCAGTACTTC | CASSQGVIAGSGEQYF
TRBJ2-7 | TRBV18 | TRBD1 | - | TGTGCCAGCTCACTCGAGTCAACAGGGGGCTACGAGCAGTACTTC | CASSLESTGGYEQYF
TRBJ1-3 | TRBV6-1 | - | - | TGTGCCAGCAGTGGGGGGATGAGGGGCGCATTTGGAAACACCATATATTTT | CASSGGMRGAFGNTIYF
TRBJ1-4 | TRBV19 | TRBD1 | - | TGTGCCAGTAGTCGCCCGGACAGGGCTAGCGAAAAACTGTTTTTT | CASSRPDRASEKLFF
TRBJ1-6 | TRBV2 | TRBD1 | - | TGTGCCAGCAGGGGACAGGGAGATAATTCACCCCTCCACTTT | CASRGQGDNSPLHF
TRBJ2-7 | TRBV10-3 | TRBD1 | - | TGTGCCATCAGTCGACAGGGGGAAGCCTCCTACGAGCAGTACTTC | CAISRQGEASYEQYF
TRBJ1-5 | TRBV5-8 | - | - | TGTGCCAGCAGCTTCCAGACAGCCTCTTATAGCAATCAGCCCCAGCATTTT | CASSFQTASYSNQPQHF
TRBJ2-2 | TRBV5-5 | TRBD1 | - | TGTGCCACATTACAGGGGGCTTCAATCACCGGGGAGCTGTTTTTT | CATLQGASITGELFF
TRBJ1-5 | TRBV10-1 | - | - | TGCGCCAGCAGTGATCGGGGGAATCAGCCCCAGCATTTT | CASSDRGNQPQHF
TRBJ2-7 | TRBV5-8 | TRBD1 | once | TGTGCCAGCCGCCTAAGCGACAGGGTCGAGCAGTACTTC | CASRLSDRVEQYF
TRBJ1-2 | TRBV30 | TRBD1 | - | TGTGCCTGGAGTGCCGGGACAGGGCGTTCTAGTGGCTACACCTTC | CAWSAGTGRSSGYTF
TRBJ1-2 | TRBV14 | - | - | TGTGCCAGCTCGCCCGGGGGAGCTAACTATGGCTACACCTTC | CASSPGGANYGYTF
TRBJ2-7 | TRBV5-4 | TRBD2 | - | TGTGCCAGCAGCTGGGACCTGACTAGCGGGATACCTTACGAGCAGTACTTC | CASSWDLTSGIPYEQYF
TRBJ2-3 | TRBV15 | TRBD2 | - | TGTGCCACCAGTCGGACTAGATTCACAGATACGCAGTATTTT | CATSRTRFTDTQYF
TRBJ1-2 | TRBV3-1/TRBV3-2 | - | - | TGTGCCAGCAGCCCCCGGGACTCCCGGCGTGGCTACACCTTC | CASSPRDSRRGYTF
TRBJ1-2 | TRBV18 | - | once | TGTGCCAGCTCACTCGGGACGGCTGTAGGGTATGGCTACACCTTC | CASSLGTAVGYGYTF
TRBJ2-5 | TRBV7-9 | - | - | TGTGCCAGCAGCTTTTCCCCCGCTAACTTAGGGATCCGGGAGACCCAGTACTTC | CASSFSPANLGIRETQYF
TRBJ2-5 | TRBV19 | - | - | TGTGCCAGTAGTACCCTTACCGAAGAGACCCAGTACTTC | CASSTLTEETQYF
TRBJ1-2 | TRBV5-1 | TRBD1 | - | TGCGCCAGCAGCGAAGACAGGGGCGTCTATGGCTACACCTTC | CASSEDRGVYGYTF